The clone carrying this T cell receptor beta chain showed up many times. Using its own MiXCR run on the 5' RACE reads, TCRdb lists one record per CDR3 protein. The data contain 400,000 to 550,000 distinct CDR3 sequences, roughly 21% of them seen just once; the ten biggest clones take up around 0.9%. The sample comes from a study of identical twins. The CDR3 totals 15 residues. Germline assignment: CDR1 SGHRS and CDR2 YFSETQ. The V gene lost 1 base and the J gene lost 2 bases, with 9 bases spanning the gap. These data are also associated with another study on T cells expressing NK-cell markers.

The material sequenced was CD4+ T cells sorted from blood. The chain uses TRBV5-1 and TRBJ2-2, with D possibly called TRBD1 or TRBD2 (5 bases each). The TCR comes from a woman under 30 in good health. The CDR3 DNA sequence: TGCGCCAGCAGCTTGAGGGACCGTAACACCGGGGAGCTGTTTTTT. Its translation is CASSLRDRNTGELFF.